This T cell receptor (beta chain) was obtained from a study of tumor-infiltrating lymphocytes in primary liver carcinoma. Study as a whole: Staged T1-T3 N0M0, the tumors had sizes that ranged from roughly 4 to 10 cm across. Sample yields, roughly 3.65 to 7.5 million productive TCRbeta reads, were similar across the tissue types. Points from the study as a whole: Tumor specimens were characterized by a significantly higher top-250-clone fraction than blood (p = 0.039). It was tumor-adjacent and tumor-blood pairs that overlapped less than tumor region pairs did.

Co-extraction of RNA and DNA was performed on about 19-30 mg of unsorted bulk tissue. Using a constant-region primer together with ProtoScript II reverse transcriptase, TCR beta cDNA was made from about 500 ng of total RNA. Three-round nested multiplex PCR performed with slightly modified ARM-PCR produced the TCR beta libraries. Primers for the first two PCR rounds were TRBV1-TRBV30 forward primers and a C-beta reverse primer (around 10 cycles per round). TCRdb redid the calling of the multiplex PCR reads with MiXCR, one entry per CDR3 protein. The table lists some 20,000 distinct CDR3 sequences, over 70% of them singletons. As concerns this clonotype: The antigen is unknown.

Looked up from germline, CDR1 is SGHAT and CDR2 is FQNNGV. This CDR3 spans 16 amino acids. V was trimmed by 2 bases and J by 3 bases, leaving 17 bases between them. Sample: liver tumor tissue from sampling region 4. Subset: tumor region T4, right-lateral pole. This TCR came from a woman aged 25 to 39 with primary liver carcinoma and hepatitis B virus infection. The chain has TRBV11-2 and TRBJ2-7; the D gene is possibly TRBD1 (5 bases). The CDR3 here is CASSLSLRVRGYEQYF. In DNA form, the CDR3 reads TGTGCCAGCAGCTTATCCCTCAGGGTTAGGGGCTACGAGCAGTACTTC.